This T cell receptor beta chain was recorded in a study of blood T cell repertoires in COVID-19. Background on the study: The United States, Italy and Spain provided the acute and convalescent COVID-19 samples. T cells, B-cell-depleted T cells, or PBMCs provided the cDNA or gDNA that served as material.

This CDR3 has 15 amino acids. Germline V CDR1 and CDR2: LGHNA, YNFKEQ. The J segment lost 7 bases and the V segment lost 4 bases, leaving 10 bases of the junction unmatched. Study processing details: Counts of nucleated cells, estimated from reference gene primer amplification, were obtained. Data came from immunoSEQ multiplex PCR; TCRdb stores just in-frame clones and leaves some out. Clone size and V and J calls were adopted from that table, with D and trimming inferred from the DNA. The data contain some 300,000 clones, more than 70% of them singletons. Specimen: peripheral blood. The chain joins TRBV4-2 to TRBJ1-2; 9 nucleotides match TRBD1. This receptor was taken from a woman aged 25 to 39 who had recovered from COVID-19. The CDR3 nucleotides are TGTGCCAGCAGCCCGGGTAACAGGGGGCCGTCTGGCTACACCTTC. Its translation: CASSPGNRGPSGYTF.